These T cell receptor beta chains were read from a single sample in a study of T cell changes during pregnancy in multiple sclerosis. The assay was immunoSEQ multiplex PCR, and TCRdb's table has in-frame clones only and misses some. Of 25,000 to 35,000 clones in the sample, just over 85% were seen once. This material consisted of CD4+ T cells from peripheral blood mononuclear cells, taken in the first trimester of pregnancy. Receptors were obtained from a female donor in good health, enrolled as a control in a pregnancy study. The CDR3 runs from the conserved cysteine through the conserved F or W. The D gene is left open where the match is weak. Not all rows give a size; the values are once, few, many and, for expanded clones, a class.

V	J	D	size	DNA	CDR3
TRBV19	TRBJ1-2	TRBD1	.	TGTGCCACCTCAACCGAAACAGGGGGTTTATACTATGGCTACACCTTC	CATSTETGGLYYGYTF
TRBV7-6	TRBJ1-1	.	once	TGTGCCAGCAGCTCCTCGCGCAACAGTGAAGCTTTCTTT	CASSSSRNSEAFF
TRBV5-8	TRBJ1-4	.	.	TGTGCCAGCACCACCATGGGGGGGGCGCATGAAAAACTGTTTTTT	CASTTMGGAHEKLFF
TRBV6-1	TRBJ1-2	.	.	TGTGCCAGCAGTCCCCGCGAGGATCATGGCTACACCTTC	CASSPREDHGYTF
TRBV30	TRBJ1-2	.	.	TGTGCCTGGAGTGTACTTCTCGACAGTCCGAACTATGGCTACACCTTC	CAWSVLLDSPNYGYTF
TRBV4-2	TRBJ2-7	.	.	TGTGCCAGCAGCCAAGCTCGGCGGGCCTACGAGCAGTACTTC	CASSQARRAYEQYF
TRBV5-1	TRBJ2-2	.	.	TGCGCCAGCAGCTTACAGGGTAACACCGGGGAGCTGTTTTTT	CASSLQGNTGELFF
TRBV6-1	TRBJ2-2	TRBD1	.	TGTGCCGGACGACAGGGAAGTTACACCGGGGAGCTGTTTTTT	CAGRQGSYTGELFF
TRBV6-6	TRBJ2-7	TRBD1	.	TGTGCCAGCAGTTACTCGAGGGACAGCTACGAGCAGTACTTC	CASSYSRDSYEQYF
TRBV27	TRBJ1-1	TRBD1	medium-sized	TGTGCCAGCAACCGACAGGGCCCGAACACTGAAGCTTTCTTT	CASNRQGPNTEAFF
TRBV11-1	TRBJ1-1	TRBD1	.	TGTGCCAGCAGCTCGGACAGGTCGAACACTGAAGCTTTCTTT	CASSSDRSNTEAFF
TRBV7-9	TRBJ2-1	.	.	TGTGCCAGCAGCTTAACGACATGGAATGAGCAGTTCTTC	CASSLTTWNEQFF
TRBV7-9	TRBJ2-3	TRBD2	.	TGTGCCAGCAGCTCATTTATAGCGGGGAGTACAGATACGCAGTATTTT	CASSSFIAGSTDTQYF
TRBV7-2	TRBJ2-1	TRBD2	few	TGTGCCAGCAGCTTAGCGGAGGTTGGGGGGAGGGGGCAGTTCTTC	CASSLAEVGGRGQFF
TRBV2	TRBJ1-4	.	.	TGTGCCAGCAGTGACGGGGTAAGGGAAAAACTGTTTTTT	CASSDGVREKLFF
TRBV6-6	TRBJ2-7	.	.	TGTGCCAGCAGTCCCCAGGGAGGAGGCTACGAGCAGTACTTC	CASSPQGGGYEQYF
TRBV18	TRBJ1-3	TRBD1	.	TGTGCCAGCTCACCGACAGGGGCAGGAAACACCATATATTTT	CASSPTGAGNTIYF
TRBV7-8	TRBJ2-1	.	.	TGTGCCAGCAGCGTAACGGGTGAGGGTGAGCAGTTCTTC	CASSVTGEGEQFF
TRBV5-5	TRBJ1-1	.	.	TGTGCCAGCAGTCCCCGATACCGACAGGACACTGAAGCTTTCTTT	CASSPRYRQDTEAFF
TRBV7-9	TRBJ2-2	.	.	TGTGCCAGCAGGCGGCTAACCGGGGAGCTGTTTTTT	CASRRLTGELFF
TRBV30	TRBJ2-7	TRBD1	.	TGTGCCTGGAGTGGGGGGACAGGGAATGCCGAGCAGTACTTC	CAWSGGTGNAEQYF
TRBV2	TRBJ2-5	.	.	TGTGCCAGCATGGGCCTAGAGACCCAGTACTTC	CASMGLETQYF
TRBV6-5	TRBJ2-7	.	.	TGTGCCAGCAGCCGGGAGACAGGGCTCCACGAGCAGTACTTC	CASSRETGLHEQYF
TRBV6-5	TRBJ2-5	.	once	TGTGCCAGCACTCCCCGGGGGACAGTAGGTGAGACCCAGTACTTC	CASTPRGTVGETQYF
TRBV9	TRBJ1-2	.	.	TGTGCCAGCAGCGTAGCGGCAACGGGTACCTATGGCTACACCTTC	CASSVAATGTYGYTF
TRBV2	TRBJ2-7	TRBD1	.	TGTGCCAGCAGTGGACCTGGGACAGGGTCCTACGAGCAGTACTTC	CASSGPGTGSYEQYF
TRBV10-2	TRBJ2-1	TRBD2	.	TGCGCCAGCAGGGAAGCGGGGGGGCCGGGGGAGCAGTTCTTC	CASREAGGPGEQFF
TRBV7-2	TRBJ1-1	.	once	TGTGCCAGCAGCCTGTTGTCGGCAGGGCCCTTTGACACTGAAGCTTTCTTT	CASSLLSAGPFDTEAFF
TRBV7-8	TRBJ1-5	TRBD1	.	TGTGCCAGCAGCTTAAACGAGTGGACAGGGTTGAATCAGCCCCAGCATTTT	CASSLNEWTGLNQPQHF
TRBV5-4	TRBJ1-2	.	.	TGTGCCAGCAGCCAAGGACAGACTAACTATGGCTACACCTTC	CASSQGQTNYGYTF
TRBV15	TRBJ2-5	.	.	TGTGCCACCAGCAGAGTCAAGGCAGGCCAAGAGACCCAGTACTTC	CATSRVKAGQETQYF
TRBV30	TRBJ2-4	TRBD2	.	TGTGCCTGGAACGTAGCGGGGGGACACATTCAGTACTTC	CAWNVAGGHIQYF
TRBV18	TRBJ2-5	.	.	TGTGCCAGCTCTCGCGGGGTACAAGGAGAGACCCAGTACTTC	CASSRGVQGETQYF
TRBV6-6	TRBJ1-2	.	.	TGTGCCAGCAGCTTAAGCCCTAACTATGGCTACACCTTC	CASSLSPNYGYTF
TRBV4-3	TRBJ1-2	.	.	TGCGCCAGCAGCCAAGACCATAACTATGGCTACACCTTC	CASSQDHNYGYTF
TRBV7-9	TRBJ1-1	.	medium-sized	TGTGCCAGCAGCTTATTGGACTCTCTATTTATGAACACTGAAGCTTTCTTT	CASSLLDSLFMNTEAFF
TRBV7-2	TRBJ2-3	TRBD1	.	TGTGCCAGCAGCTTAGCGAGACAGGGATTCGATACGCAGTATTTT	CASSLARQGFDTQYF
TRBV6-5	TRBJ1-6	TRBD1	.	TGTGCCAGCAGTGGCTCCAGGGGGTCCAATTCACCCCTCCACTTT	CASSGSRGSNSPLHF
TRBV4-1	TRBJ2-2	TRBD2	.	TGCGCCAGCAGCCAAAAACGAGCGGGGGAGAACACCGGGGAGCTGTTTTTT	CASSQKRAGENTGELFF
TRBV7-9	TRBJ2-1	TRBD1	.	TGTGCCAGCAGCTTAGCCCGGGACAGGCTAGGTGAGCAGTTCTTC	CASSLARDRLGEQFF
TRBV4-3	TRBJ2-3	.	once	TGCGCCAGCAGCCAAGATAGCGAGGCAGGAGATACGCAGTATTTT	CASSQDSEAGDTQYF
TRBV18	TRBJ2-7	TRBD2	once	TGTGCCAGCTCATCTAAGCGGGGGGGAGCCTACGAGCAGTACTTC	CASSSKRGGAYEQYF
TRBV5-1	TRBJ1-1	.	.	TGCGCCAGCAGCCTACAGGGTACGAACACTGAAGCTTTCTTT	CASSLQGTNTEAFF
TRBV9	TRBJ2-1	TRBD2	few	TGTGCCAGCAGCTCCGGGACTAGCGGGGGTTCTAGGTTCCCCTTAGATGAGCAGTTCTTC	CASSSGTSGGSRFPLDEQFF
TRBV27	TRBJ1-5	TRBD1	few	TGTGCCAGCAGTTTATCCGGGACAGGGAATCAGCCCCAGCATTTT	CASSLSGTGNQPQHF
TRBV5-6	TRBJ2-3	TRBD2	.	TGTGCCAGCAGCGTTATAGCGGGGGGGATGGGTTTTACAGATACGCAGTATTTT	CASSVIAGGMGFTDTQYF
TRBV27	TRBJ2-7	TRBD1	.	TGTGCCAGCAATTCCAGGGACAGGGTTGAACACGAGCAGTACTTC	CASNSRDRVEHEQYF
TRBV11-2	TRBJ1-1	.	once	TGTGCCAGCAGCTTGTCGGGGAACACTGAAGCTTTCTTT	CASSLSGNTEAFF
TRBV7-2	TRBJ2-7	.	.	TGTGCCAGCAGCTTAGAAGGAACAGTGTCCTACGAGCAGTACTTC	CASSLEGTVSYEQYF
TRBV5-1	TRBJ1-2	.	.	TGCGCCAGCAATTTAAGGACAGACGGTATGGGGGGCTACACCTTC	CASNLRTDGMGGYTF
TRBV7-3	TRBJ2-3	.	.	TGTGCCAGCAGGTCCCCTCGAGCGGGCACAGATACGCAGTATTTT	CASRSPRAGTDTQYF
TRBV7-3	TRBJ1-2	.	.	TGTGCCAGCAGCCTGCGGGGGACGGGGGGCTACACCTTC	CASSLRGTGGYTF
TRBV4-1	TRBJ2-3	TRBD2	.	TGCGCCAGCAGCCAAAACACCGGGACTAGGACAGATACGCAGTATTTT	CASSQNTGTRTDTQYF
TRBV13	TRBJ1-2	TRBD1	.	TGTGCCAGCAGCATGACAGGGAAACCCTATGGCTACACCTTC	CASSMTGKPYGYTF